Reported below is one T cell receptor beta chain. What antigen it recognizes has not been identified. Per-base qualities were not stored, and no clone one base away is much larger. The sample comes from a study of blood T cell repertoires in COVID-19 (dated by TCRdb to 2018 to 2020). In the study overall: Samples covering the acute and convalescent phases of COVID-19 were provided by collaborators in the United States, Italy and Spain. Sample metadata almost always included a de-identified subject ID, COVID-19 status, age in years and sex. Where HLA class I and class II types were available, the types were taken from metadata supplied by the sample provider, not from assay-based typing. The dataset comprised deeply sampled blood TCRbeta repertoires from subjects exposed to, actively infected with, or recovered from COVID-19. A freely available public database, intended as a resource for researchers studying the immune response to SARS-CoV-2, is where the repertoires were released. The prospective study material was composed of cDNA or gDNA derived from T cells, B-cell-depleted T cells, or PBMCs. Samples were obtained from the ongoing ImmuneRACE study (first 160 participants) and from about 1,300 subjects provided by 6 global collaborators. What the study reported, not specific to this receptor: The quantity of clinical and demographic metadata differed by source and by participant and was supplied without curation.

Measured from the cysteine to the phenylalanine, the CDR3 is 13 residues long. Solely the CDR3 DNA is kept, with 39 bases framed from the first base. V gives up 3 bases and J gives up 0 bases, and the segment between their germline ends measures 8 bases. Per the germline V gene (reference sequence), GTSNPN is the CDR1 and SVGIG is the CDR2. TCRbeta CDR3 regions were amplified from genomic DNA using the immunoSEQ Assay, a bias-controlled multiplex PCR. Per the source publication's procedure: Nucleated cell counts per sample were estimated from amplification of reference gene primers within the assay. To quantify the absolute abundance of each unique TCRbeta CDR3 rearrangement, sequence reads were collapsed and filtered. For each sample, productive Simpson clonality was calculated as the square root of Simpson's diversity index across productive rearrangements. TCRdb obtained this table from immuneACCESS and retained in-frame rearrangements with V and J assigned. These tables miss some clones; where compared with another copy, unresolved V genes account for less than half of the shortfall, and the remainder is unexplained. The V and J calls and the clone size are those of that table, but D and trimming were determined from the DNA. The sample data list some 93,000 clones, and about 85% of these were observed just once. Of the sample, 3.5% to 4% is held by the ten largest clones.

The collaborating institutions used their own protocols to collect whole blood in K2EDTA tubes. For TCRbeta analysis, collaborators shipped samples in one of three forms: frozen whole blood, isolated PBMCs, or DNA extracted from either of those sample types. The sequence joins TRBV30 to TRBJ1-1; the D gene lacks a confident call. Sequences were obtained from peripheral blood. The sequence came from a man aged 60 to 69 with acute or convalescent COVID-19. The nucleotides are TGTGCCTGGAGGGCGGTAATGAACACTGAAGCTTTCTTT. Its amino acids are CAWRAVMNTEAFF.